This TCR delta chain was captured in a study of delta chains in infants with herpesvirus infections (dated by TCRdb to 2021 to 2023). About the investigation overall: The study prospectively followed a Ugandan infant birth cohort from birth to characterize gammadelta T cell responses to primary cytomegalovirus (CMV) infection. Using PBMC, gammadelta TCRs were sequenced for 15 to 20 CMV-infected infants, one of whom was congenitally infected, and for 7 or 8 CMV-uninfected infants who had enough sample available. The previously published Belgian fetal and cord blood gammadelta TCR data were not generated in this cohort and were added only for comparison. By approximate age, the infant blood samples fell into groups of 1.5, 4, 8 and 12 months. The study searched for a public fetal Vdelta1/Vgamma8 gammadelta TCR clonotype in infants who acquired CMV infection after birth.

The CDR3 runs 17 residues from the cysteine to the phenylalanine. Kept here is only the CDR3 DNA, which spans 51 bases and is read in frame from base 1. Trimming takes 3 bases from V and 1 base from J, and the germline ends sit 18 bases apart. CDR1 and CDR2 (TSWWSYY, QGS) derive from the germline V gene. The method was RT-PCR. To generate TCR cDNA, RNA from PBMC was reverse transcribed using SuperScript II together with primers specific for the gamma chain and the delta chain. The cDNA was purified with AMPure XP beads, then amplified and indexed with Illumina adapters using the Nextera XT Index Kit. gammadelta TCR libraries were sequenced on an Illumina MiSeq with a V2 300-cycle kit. The paper's processing steps were these. Using MiXCR v2.1.12, CDR3 sequences were assembled, and reads were mapped onto D, J and V genes obtained from GenBank. Repertoire analyses of the CDR3 clonotypes were performed with VDJtools v1.2.1. Identical DNA sequences were merged into single rows after TCRdb reprocessed the public reads with CATT. V and J calls and clone size were set by TCRdb, not the authors. The sample data list about 2,500 delta-chain clones, and 30% to 40% of these were observed just once. About 5% of the sample lies in the top ten.

Study-level results and caveats: The frequency of the public clonotype among Vdelta1 cells appeared to be inversely correlated with age at infection and fell quickly, apparently not lasting beyond around two months. Of around 19 CMV-infected infants, 4 carried the public Vdelta1 clonotype: three infants infected postnatally before 120 days of age and the congenitally infected infant. The public clonotype was found only at the first time point after infection and was absent in uninfected infants and in those infected after 120 days. A small sample size and the lack of race- or environment-matched controls were noted by the authors, because CMV is acquired by nearly all Ugandans before adulthood. In CMV-uninfected infants, the public clonotype might still be present but below the detection limit.

Pregnant women receiving prenatal care in Kampala, Uganda, were recruited, and the infants of these women were enrolled, with documentation of maternal HIV status required. Weekly visits were made to families, and infant clinical information, oral swabs and peripheral blood were collected beginning at 6 weeks of age and every 4 months thereafter. Blood was drawn into heparin tubes, and PBMC were isolated via Ficoll-Paque density gradient centrifugation and then cryopreserved. Regarding this clone: Its antigen target is currently unknown. No base quality values were provided; no much bigger clone lies one nucleotide off.

The clonotype comes from a human donor who was a Ugandan infant, either HIV-exposed or HIV-unexposed (not recorded which). This specimen was peripheral blood, taken at time point 4 of longitudinal follow-up. The sequence joins TRDV1 to TRDJ1, with the D segment identity uncertain. DNA sequence: TGTGCTCTTGGGGAGGCCTCCCCCTGGAGGATCACCGATAAACTCATCTTT. Translated, this gives CALGEASPWRITDKLIF.